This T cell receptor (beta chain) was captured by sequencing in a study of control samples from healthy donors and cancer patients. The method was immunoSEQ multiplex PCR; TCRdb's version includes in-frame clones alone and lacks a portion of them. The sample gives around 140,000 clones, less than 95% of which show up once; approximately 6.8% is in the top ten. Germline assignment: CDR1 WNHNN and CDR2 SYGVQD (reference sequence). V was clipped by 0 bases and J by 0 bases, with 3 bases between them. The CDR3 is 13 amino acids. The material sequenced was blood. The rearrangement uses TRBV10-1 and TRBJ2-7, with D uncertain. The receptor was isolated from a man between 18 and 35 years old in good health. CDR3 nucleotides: TGCGCCAGCAGTGAGTCTGGCTCCTACGAGCAGTACTTC. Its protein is CASSESGSYEQYF.